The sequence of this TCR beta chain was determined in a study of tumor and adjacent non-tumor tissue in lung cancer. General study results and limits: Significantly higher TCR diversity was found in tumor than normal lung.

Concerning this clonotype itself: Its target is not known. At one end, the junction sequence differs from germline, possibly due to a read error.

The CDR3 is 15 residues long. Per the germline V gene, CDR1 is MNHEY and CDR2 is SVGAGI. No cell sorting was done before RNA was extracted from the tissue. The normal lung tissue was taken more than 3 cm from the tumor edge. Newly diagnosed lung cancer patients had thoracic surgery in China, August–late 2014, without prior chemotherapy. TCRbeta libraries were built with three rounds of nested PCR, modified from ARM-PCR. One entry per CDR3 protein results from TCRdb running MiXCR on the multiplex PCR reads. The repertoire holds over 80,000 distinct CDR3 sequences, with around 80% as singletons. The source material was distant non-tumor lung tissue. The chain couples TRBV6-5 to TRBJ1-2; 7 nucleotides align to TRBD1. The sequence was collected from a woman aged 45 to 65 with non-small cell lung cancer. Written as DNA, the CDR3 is TGTGCCAGCATCGAGATCATACAGGGGCACTATGGTTACACCTTC. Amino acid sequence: CASIEIIQGHYGYTF.